The T cell receptor beta chain under discussion was sequenced for a study of T-cell memory formation after mild COVID-19. Study-level results: There were some responding clones in pre-infection memory, which suggested that cross-reactive memory had joined. For contracting clones, CD4+ ones sat mainly in CM and EM, CD8+ in EMRA.

This clonotype was counted only a few times. The antigen is unknown. V was cut by 4 bases and J by 1 base, with 15 bases left in between. CDR3 length equals 16 residues. Germline V gene lookup returns CDR1 SGHTA and CDR2 FQGNSA. Barcoded TCR alpha and TCR beta cDNA libraries with UMIs came from 5'RACE using constant-segment primers. A single record per CDR3 protein comes from TCRdb applying MiXCR to the 5' RACE reads. There are around 190,000 distinct CDR3 sequences in the sample; around 18% occur only once, and 3% to 4.5% lies in the top ten. The sequenced sample was PBMCs or a T cell subset sorted from them (not recorded which). This receptor was taken from a man aged 18 to 30 who had mild COVID-19 (a few samples of this study predate the infection). Cell type and time point are not known. V is TRBV7-2 and J is TRBJ2-3, with D possibly TRBD2 on 5 matching bases. This CDR3 reads CASSSLLAGGTDTQYF. Written as DNA, the CDR3 is TGTGCCAGCAGCTCCCTTTTGGCGGGCGGCACAGATACGCAGTATTTT.